This TCR beta chain was sequenced in a study of cytomegalovirus exposure and HLA in healthy donors. Study observations and caveats: Association with HLA alleles at 0.05 false discovery rate was found for 17,000 or so TCR beta sequences in a later analysis. Across donors, presence/absence analyses took sequencing depth to be roughly uniform. Among TCR beta chains, those listed as cytomegalovirus-associated numbered under 200.

Primers for the PCR totalled 60 Vbeta and 13 Jbeta. The data were produced by immunoSEQ multiplex PCR, yet TCRdb's version contains in-frame clones alone and is incomplete. This repertoire includes around 50,000 clones. Those who donated were healthy bone marrow donors. As to this clone: Its antigen is still unknown.

There are 13 residues in the CDR3. The germline CDR1 and CDR2 sequences are GTSNPN and SVGIG (reference sequence). V lost 2 bases to trimming and J lost 7 bases, with 11 bases between them. Sequencing was carried out using PBMCs. The TCR was taken from a male donor in good health and CMV-seronegative. The chain carries TRBV30 and TRBJ1-4; no clear D gene. The CDR3 DNA is TGTGCCTGGAGTCGAGCGCGGGGTGAAAAACTGTTTTTT. Translating gives CAWSRARGEKLFF.